A selection of T cell receptor beta chains follows, all from one sample in a study of graft-versus-host responses after intestinal transplantation. Measured with immunoSEQ multiplex PCR; TCRdb has only the in-frame clones, and not every one. This table holds tens of thousands of clones, about 93% found once. Their recognized antigens are unknown. The source material was unstimulated CD8+ T cells sorted from spleen or lymph node cells, sampled before intestinal transplant. The receptors were gathered from a human donor who received an intestinal transplant. The CDR3 runs from the conserved cysteine through the conserved F or W. A D gene is named only where the DNA matches it firmly. Clone size is shown for a subset of rows, as once, few, many or a class of expanded clone.

clone size	V gene	J gene	D gene	CDR3 DNA	CDR3 protein
NA	TRBV2	TRBJ2-7	TRBD2	TGTGCCAGCAATGCCCCCGGACTAGCGAGCTACGAGCAGTACTTC	CASNAPGLASYEQYF
NA	TRBV5-1	TRBJ2-2	NA	TGCGCCAGCAGCTTGAAGTCCAGGTGGACCGGGGAGCTGTTTTTT	CASSLKSRWTGELFF
few	TRBV13	TRBJ1-1	NA	TGTGCCAGCAGCCCACCGGGTTGGAACACTGAAGCTTTCTTT	CASSPPGWNTEAFF
NA	TRBV19	TRBJ1-1	TRBD1	TGTGCCAGTAGTCCCGGACAGGATGAACCCACTGAAGCTTTCTTT	CASSPGQDEPTEAFF
NA	TRBV6-5	TRBJ2-5	TRBD2	TGTGCCAGCAATCCAGCGGGAGAGATAGAGACCCAGTACTTC	CASNPAGEIETQYF
NA	TRBV2	TRBJ2-1	NA	TGTGCCAGCAGCGACCTCCTTGACAGCAGCAATGAGCAGTTCTTC	CASSDLLDSSNEQFF
NA	TRBV9	TRBJ2-4	NA	TGTGCCAGTGGAGGGGGGGCCGGGGGGATTCAGTACTTC	CASGGGAGGIQYF
NA	TRBV7-9	TRBJ2-1	TRBD2	TGTGCCAGCAGCCCGCGGGCGGGAGCACTCTACAATGAGCAGTTCTTC	CASSPRAGALYNEQFF
NA	TRBV27	TRBJ2-7	TRBD1	TGTGCCAGCAGCTCCGGGGCAGGGGGTTCGAGCGAGCAGTACTTC	CASSSGAGGSSEQYF
NA	TRBV9	TRBJ2-7	NA	TGTGCCAGCAGCCCGAGAGGCGATTCAGACGGATTAGTGTCGTACGAGCAGTACTTC	CASSPRGDSDGLVSYEQYF
once	TRBV30	TRBJ1-3	NA	TGTGCCTGGAGTGGCGGTAGCTCTGGAAACACCATATATTTT	CAWSGGSSGNTIYF
NA	TRBV27	TRBJ2-7	TRBD1	TGTGCCAGCAGCTTTACGCTCCGGGACAGGGACCACGAGCAGTACTTC	CASSFTLRDRDHEQYF
NA	TRBV6-5	TRBJ1-1	NA	TGTGCCAGCAGTTACTCGGCGAATCTCGAGGGCACTGAAGCTTTCTTT	CASSYSANLEGTEAFF
NA	TRBV19	TRBJ1-6	NA	TGTGCCAGTAGTATAGTTTCGGATTCACCCCTCCACTTT	CASSIVSDSPLHF
few	TRBV7-9	TRBJ2-4	NA	TGTGCCAGCAGCTTAGGCGAGATAGCCAAAAACATTCAGTACTTC	CASSLGEIAKNIQYF
NA	TRBV2	TRBJ1-3	NA	TGTGCCAGCAGTGGAACAGGGTTTGACACCATATATTTT	CASSGTGFDTIYF
NA	TRBV5-1	TRBJ1-1	NA	TGCGCCAGCAGTCTCGGGGGAGGGACTGAAGCTTTCTTT	CASSLGGGTEAFF
NA	TRBV30	TRBJ2-7	NA	TGTGCCTGGAGTGGACAGGGACTGTCCTACGAGCAGTACTTC	CAWSGQGLSYEQYF
NA	TRBV5-1	TRBJ1-1	TRBD1	TGCGCCAGCAGCTTTCCTTACCCCGGGACAGGGAACACTGAAGCTTTCTTT	CASSFPYPGTGNTEAFF
NA	TRBV27	TRBJ2-3	TRBD1	TGTGCCAGCAGTTTATCGACAGGGAGTCGAGATACGCAGTATTTT	CASSLSTGSRDTQYF
NA	TRBV6-1	TRBJ2-3	NA	TGTGCCAGCAGTGAATGGCAGGGCAGCACAGATACGCAGTATTTT	CASSEWQGSTDTQYF
NA	TRBV19	TRBJ2-1	TRBD2	TGTGCCAGCGCTCCGGGACTAGGTAAAGACAATGAGCAGTTCTTC	CASAPGLGKDNEQFF
NA	TRBV13	TRBJ1-3	NA	TGTGCCAGCAGCTTAGGCGGGACAAGGACTGGAAACACCATATATTTT	CASSLGGTRTGNTIYF
NA	TRBV5-1	TRBJ1-1	TRBD1	TGCGCCAGCAGCCAGGGGACAGTCATGAACACTGAAGCTTTCTTT	CASSQGTVMNTEAFF
NA	TRBV7-3	TRBJ1-1	NA	TGTGCCAGCAGCCCCACAGTGCCCACTGAAGCTTTCTTT	CASSPTVPTEAFF
once	TRBV30	TRBJ2-2	NA	TGTGCCTGGAGTGGAGGGGGGGGAAAGCTGTTTTTT	CAWSGGGGKLFF
NA	TRBV10-3	TRBJ2-5	NA	TGTGCCATCAGTACGACAGGAATCGGTCAAGAGACCCAGTACTTC	CAISTTGIGQETQYF
NA	TRBV11-2	TRBJ1-1	NA	TGTGCCAGCAGCACCCCACAGGGAATGAACACTGAAGCTTTCTTT	CASSTPQGMNTEAFF
NA	TRBV6-5	TRBJ1-1	NA	TGTGCCAGCAGCCCGGACAGATTGAACACTGAAGCTTTCTTT	CASSPDRLNTEAFF
NA	TRBV30	TRBJ1-1	NA	TGTGCCTGGAGAGTGACGGAGGGGCTAATGAACACTGAAGCTTTCTTT	CAWRVTEGLMNTEAFF
NA	TRBV7-2	TRBJ2-7	NA	TGTGCCAGCAGCTTTGTAAAGGGGGCCTACGAGCAGTACTTC	CASSFVKGAYEQYF
NA	TRBV30	TRBJ2-1	TRBD2	TGTGCCTGGAGTCCGACTAGCGGGGGTATCAATGAGCAGTTCTTC	CAWSPTSGGINEQFF
NA	TRBV27	TRBJ2-7	TRBD2	TGTGCCAGCAGTTTACGGGGGGGAAGGACCTACGAGCAGTACTTC	CASSLRGGRTYEQYF
NA	TRBV4-1	TRBJ2-1	TRBD2	TGCGCCAGCAGCCAGCGACTAGCGGGAGCCCTCTACAATGAGCAGTTCTTC	CASSQRLAGALYNEQFF
NA	TRBV19	TRBJ2-3	TRBD2	TGTGCCAGTAGTCCAAGTGGTACGGGGGGGCTCACAGATACGCAGTATTTT	CASSPSGTGGLTDTQYF
once	TRBV7-9	TRBJ1-1	TRBD1	TGTGCCAGCAGCTTGACAGGGGGGGCGGTGAACACTGAAGCTTTCTTT	CASSLTGGAVNTEAFF
NA	TRBV7-8	TRBJ2-3	TRBD1	TGTGCCAGCAGTACAAAACAGGGGGCTAGCACAGATACGCAGTATTTT	CASSTKQGASTDTQYF
NA	TRBV29-1	TRBJ1-5	TRBD1	TGCAGCGTTGTACCGACAGGGTACGGCAATCAGCCCCAGCATTTT	CSVVPTGYGNQPQHF
NA	TRBV13	TRBJ2-1	TRBD2	TGTGCCAGCAGCTTAGAGGGACTAGCGGGGCCCAATGAGCAGTTCTTC	CASSLEGLAGPNEQFF
once	TRBV19	TRBJ1-1	TRBD1	TGTGCCAGTAGTATAGGGGACAGGGAAGCTTTCTTT	CASSIGDREAFF
NA	TRBV9	TRBJ2-5	TRBD1	TGTGCCAGCAGCGCAACTACCGGGACAGGAGTCCGGGAGACCCAGTACTTC	CASSATTGTGVRETQYF
once	TRBV4-3	TRBJ1-6	NA	TGCGCCAGCAGCCAAGATCAGGACGGGGGGCTAGGCTCACCCCTCCACTTT	CASSQDQDGGLGSPLHF
NA	TRBV5-6	TRBJ1-6	NA	TGTGCCAGCAGCAGCGAAGGGGTCTATAATTCACCCCTCCACTTT	CASSSEGVYNSPLHF
NA	TRBV5-1	TRBJ2-2	NA	TGCGCCAGCAGCCGCACATCGAACACCGGGGAGCTGTTTTTT	CASSRTSNTGELFF
NA	TRBV21-1	TRBJ2-2	NA	TGTGCCAGCCCTAGAGAAGGACTAGCGGGGGGAGCGAACACCGGGGAGCTGTTTTTT	CASPREGLAGGANTGELFF
once	TRBV5-1	TRBJ2-5	TRBD1	TGCGCCAGCAGCTTGGTCTCAGGGGGCGATCAGTACTTC	CASSLVSGGDQYF
NA	TRBV6-5	TRBJ1-5	NA	TGTGCCAGCAGTTACGAGAGATATAGCAATCAGCCCCAGCATTTT	CASSYERYSNQPQHF
NA	TRBV14	TRBJ1-1	TRBD1	TGTGCCAGCAGCCAAGTTTCAGGGGGCAGTTTCTTT	CASSQVSGGSFF
NA	TRBV13	TRBJ2-5	TRBD2	TGTGCCAGCAGCGTGGGACTAGCACAAGAGACCCAGTACTTC	CASSVGLAQETQYF
NA	TRBV6-5	TRBJ2-1	NA	TGTGCCAGCAGCTCGACAGTCTACAATGAGCAGTTCTTC	CASSSTVYNEQFF
NA	TRBV6-1	TRBJ2-1	TRBD2	TGTGCCAGCAGTGAACGACTAGCGGGAGTCTCCTACAATGAGCAGTTCTTC	CASSERLAGVSYNEQFF
NA	TRBV18	TRBJ2-6	NA	TGTGCCAGCTCACCCAGCTCTGGGGCCAACGTCCTGACTTTC	CASSPSSGANVLTF
NA	TRBV7-8	TRBJ1-2	NA	TGTGCCAGCAGCCCGGGACAACTCTATGGCTACACCTTC	CASSPGQLYGYTF
NA	TRBV30	TRBJ2-5	NA	TGTGCCTGGGCCCCTAAAATGTACCAAGAGACCCAGTACTTC	CAWAPKMYQETQYF
NA	TRBV30	TRBJ2-4	TRBD1	TGTGCCTGGAGTGAGGGACAGGGGAAAAACATTCAGTACTTC	CAWSEGQGKNIQYF
NA	TRBV27	TRBJ1-6	TRBD1	TGTGCCAGCAGTTTCCAGGACAGGCTAGTGACACCCCTCCACTTT	CASSFQDRLVTPLHF
NA	TRBV11-2	TRBJ2-1	NA	TGTGCCAGCAGCCTGTCCCCTTTGGGGGGAAGCTCCTACAATGAGCAGTTCTTC	CASSLSPLGGSSYNEQFF
NA	TRBV4-2	TRBJ1-3	NA	TGTGCCAGCAGCCAAGATACAGGGAGATATGGAAACACCATATATTTT	CASSQDTGRYGNTIYF
NA	TRBV4-2	TRBJ2-1	TRBD2	TGTGCCAGCAGCACCCTACTAGCGGGAGCACACAGCGGTTGGGAGCAGTTCTTC	CASSTLLAGAHSGWEQFF